The sequence of this TCR beta chain was determined in a study of shared clonotypes between healthy human individuals. About the study: Two women and a few men aged 18 to 49 served as donors. Whole-study findings and limits: Donor scarcity curtailed the genetic and exposure-history diversity represented herein.

The CDR3 length is 15 residues. Germline assignment: CDR1 MGHDK and CDR2 SYGVNS. V lost 2 bases and J lost 4; bases outside the gene matches: 6. The sequenced material, unsorted PBMC DNA, was run on ten immunoSEQ deep assay plates. Only in-frame clones appear in the TCRdb table, and some are missing; sequencing was by immunoSEQ multiplex PCR. The data contain 450,000 to 600,000 clones, 60% to 85% of them singletons. Of note for this clone: What it binds is not known.

The healthy adult donors were HIV-negative and reported no recent acute infections or vaccinations. This chain joins TRBV25-1 and TRBJ2-5; the match to TRBD2 covers 8 bases. The receptor was isolated from a woman between 40 and 55 years old in good health. Some clones in this sample may be carry-over from other donors' samples. The sequencing input was PBMCs. CDR3 loop: CASSEGLAGLETQYF. CDR3 sequence (DNA): TGTGCCAGCAGTGAAGGACTAGCTGGTTTAGAGACCCAGTACTTC. The complete variable domain, with remaining parts taken from reference TRBV25-1 and TRBJ2-5, reads EADIYQTPRYLVIGTGKKITLECSQTMGHDKMYWYQQDPGMELHLIHYSYGVNSTEKGDLSSESTVSRIRTEHFPLTLESARPSHTSQYLCASSEGLAGLETQYFGPGTRLLVL.